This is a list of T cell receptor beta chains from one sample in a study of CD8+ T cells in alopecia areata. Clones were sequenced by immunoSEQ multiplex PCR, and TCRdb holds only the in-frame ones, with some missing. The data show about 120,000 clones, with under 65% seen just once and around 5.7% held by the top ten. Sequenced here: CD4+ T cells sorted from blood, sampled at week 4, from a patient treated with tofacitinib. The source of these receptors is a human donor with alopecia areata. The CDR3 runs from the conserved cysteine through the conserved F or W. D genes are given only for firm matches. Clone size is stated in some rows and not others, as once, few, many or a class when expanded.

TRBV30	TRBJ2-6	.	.	TGTGCCTGGAGTGACTCTGGGGCCAACGTCCTGACTTTC	CAWSDSGANVLTF
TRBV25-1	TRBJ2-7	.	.	TGTGCCAGCAGAGGAGAGTACGAGCAGTACTTC	CASRGEYEQYF
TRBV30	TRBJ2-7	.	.	TGTGCCTGGAGTGTCAGCTCCTACGAGCAGTACTTC	CAWSVSSYEQYF
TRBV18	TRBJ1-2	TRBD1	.	TGTGCCAGCTCACCCGGACAGGGGGATTATGGCTACACCTTC	CASSPGQGDYGYTF
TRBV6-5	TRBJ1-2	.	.	TGTGCCAGCAGCCTCCGGGACACTATGGGGCATGGCTACACCTTC	CASSLRDTMGHGYTF
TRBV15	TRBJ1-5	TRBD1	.	TGTGCCACCAGCCACAGGGGTCGAGGGAATCAGCCCCAGCATTTT	CATSHRGRGNQPQHF
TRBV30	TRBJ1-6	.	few	TGTGCCTGCGGACCGAATTCACCCCTCCACTTT	CACGPNSPLHF
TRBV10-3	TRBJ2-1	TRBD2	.	TGTGCCATCAGTGACGGTCTAGCGGGGAATGAGCAGTTCTTC	CAISDGLAGNEQFF
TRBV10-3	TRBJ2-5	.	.	TGTGCCATCAGTGAGTGGCAGCAAGAGACCCAGTACTTC	CAISEWQQETQYF
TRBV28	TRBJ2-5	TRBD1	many	TGTGCCAGCCGACAGGGCCTCGAAGGGACCCAGTACTTC	CASRQGLEGTQYF
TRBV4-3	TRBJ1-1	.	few	TGCGCCAGCAGCCAAGAACTGGACAGACAAACTGAAGCTTTCTTT	CASSQELDRQTEAFF
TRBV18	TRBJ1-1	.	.	TGTGCCAGCTCACCCGGGGGAAACACTGAAGCTTTCTTT	CASSPGGNTEAFF
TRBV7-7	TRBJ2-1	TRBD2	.	TGTGCCACTTCTCGAATAGCGGGAGCCAATGAGCAGTTCTTC	CATSRIAGANEQFF
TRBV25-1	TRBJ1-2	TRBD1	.	TGTGCCAGCAGTGAATATGCAGGGGGCGGAGGCTACACCTTC	CASSEYAGGGGYTF
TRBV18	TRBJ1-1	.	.	TGTGCCAGCTCCCAGAACCCGGACACTGAAGCTTTCTTT	CASSQNPDTEAFF
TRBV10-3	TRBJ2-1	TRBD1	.	TGTGCCATCAGTCGGACAGGGGAAGAGCAGTTCTTC	CAISRTGEEQFF
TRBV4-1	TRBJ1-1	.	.	TGCGCCAGCAGCCAAGCGTGGGTGACTGAAGCTTTCTTT	CASSQAWVTEAFF
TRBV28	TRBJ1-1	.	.	TGTGCCAGCACGGCGGTGAACACTGAAGCTTTCTTT	CASTAVNTEAFF
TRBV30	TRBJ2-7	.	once	TGTGCCTGCCTGACAATAGCTCGGGACGAGCAGTACTTC	CACLTIARDEQYF
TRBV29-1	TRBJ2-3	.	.	TGCAGCGTTGGGCTAGCAGATACGCAGTATTTT	CSVGLADTQYF
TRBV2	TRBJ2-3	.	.	TGTGCCAGCAGTGTAACCGGGACGCGGGTAGGAGATACGCAGTATTTT	CASSVTGTRVGDTQYF
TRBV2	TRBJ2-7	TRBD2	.	TGTGCCAGCAGTGAATTTCTAGCGGGAGTAGGCGACGAGCAGTACTTC	CASSEFLAGVGDEQYF
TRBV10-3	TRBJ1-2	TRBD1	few	TGTGCCATCACCGGACAGGGGGCGAACTATGGCTACACCTTC	CAITGQGANYGYTF
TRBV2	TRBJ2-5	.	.	TGTGCCAGCAGGCCTGGAACCGGAGAGACCCAGTACTTC	CASRPGTGETQYF
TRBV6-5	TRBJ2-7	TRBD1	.	TGTGCCGTGGTATCCTCAGGGGACAGGGGCTACGAGCAGTACTTC	CAVVSSGDRGYEQYF
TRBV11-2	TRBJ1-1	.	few	TGTGCCAGCAGCTGGGGAGTGAACACTGAAGCTTTCTTT	CASSWGVNTEAFF
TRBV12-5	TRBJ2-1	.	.	TGTGCTAGTGGTTACGGGGGCCACAATGAGCAGTTCTTC	CASGYGGHNEQFF
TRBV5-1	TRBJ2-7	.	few	TGCGCCAGCAGCTTGCAGGAGGGCTACGAGCAGTACTTC	CASSLQEGYEQYF
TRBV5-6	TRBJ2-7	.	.	TGTGCCAGCAGCCCCCGCCGCAGGGAGGACTACGAGCAGTACTTC	CASSPRRREDYEQYF
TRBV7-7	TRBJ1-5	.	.	TGTGCCAGCAGCACGGGACCTGCGGAGCCCCAGCATTTT	CASSTGPAEPQHF
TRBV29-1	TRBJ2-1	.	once	TGCAGCTCAGGACTAAATTCCAATGAGCAGTTCTTC	CSSGLNSNEQFF
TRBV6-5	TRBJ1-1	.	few	TGTGCCAGCAGTTACTCCGGACTGGGCACTGAAGCTTTCTTT	CASSYSGLGTEAFF
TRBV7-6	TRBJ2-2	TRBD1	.	TGTGCCAGCAGCTCCGGGACAGGGCACACCGGGGAGCTGTTTTTT	CASSSGTGHTGELFF
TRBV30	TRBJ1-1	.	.	TGTGCCTGGAGGATAGGGGAGAACACTGAAGCTTTCTTT	CAWRIGENTEAFF
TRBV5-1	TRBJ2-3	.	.	TGCGCCAGCAGACCGCCTAGCACAGATACGCAGTATTTT	CASRPPSTDTQYF
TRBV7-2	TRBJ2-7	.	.	TGTGCCAGCAGCTTAGAATCCGAGCAGTACTTC	CASSLESEQYF
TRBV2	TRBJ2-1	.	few	TGTGCCAGCAGCCTCGACTTGAGCTCCTACAATGAGCAGTTCTTC	CASSLDLSSYNEQFF
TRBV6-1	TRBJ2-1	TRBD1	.	TGTGCCAGCAGGGGACAGGGGTTGGGCAATGAGCAGTTCTTC	CASRGQGLGNEQFF
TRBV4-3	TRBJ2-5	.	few	TGCGCCAGCAGCCAAGATGCTGAGGTCGGTCAAGAGACCCAGTACTTC	CASSQDAEVGQETQYF
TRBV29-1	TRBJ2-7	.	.	TGCAGCGTTGAATTTGACCACGAGCAGTACTTC	CSVEFDHEQYF
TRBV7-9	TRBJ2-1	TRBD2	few	TGTGCCAGCAGCCCGACAGGGACTAGCGGGAGTAATGAGCAGTTCTTC	CASSPTGTSGSNEQFF
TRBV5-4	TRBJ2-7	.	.	TGTGCCAGCAGCTTGGGATCCAGCGACGAGCAGTACTTC	CASSLGSSDEQYF
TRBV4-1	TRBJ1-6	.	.	TGCGCCAGCAGCCAGTCGACCCGGGACGTACTTAACCTGGGGGACCCTAATTCACCCCTCCACTTT	CASSQSTRDVLNLGDPNSPLHF
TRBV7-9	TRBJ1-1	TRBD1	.	TGTGCCAGCAGCTACGTGTACAGGGGGCTGGGGAACACTGAAGCTTTCTTT	CASSYVYRGLGNTEAFF
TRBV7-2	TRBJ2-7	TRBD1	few	TGTGCCAGCAGCAGGACAGGGGACGAGCAGTACTTC	CASSRTGDEQYF
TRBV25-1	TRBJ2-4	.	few	TGTGCCAGCAGTGAATCCGGGGGAACTGCCAAAAACATTCAGTACTTC	CASSESGGTAKNIQYF
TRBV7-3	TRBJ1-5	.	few	TGTGCCAGCAGCTTAGGGAGGAATCAGCCCCAGCATTTT	CASSLGRNQPQHF
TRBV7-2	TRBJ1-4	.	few	TGTGCCAGCAGCCTCGAACAGGGATCTAATGAAAAACTGTTTTTT	CASSLEQGSNEKLFF
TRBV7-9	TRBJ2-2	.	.	TGTGCCAGCAGCTTAGCCGGTAGTAACACCGGGGAGCTGTTTTTT	CASSLAGSNTGELFF
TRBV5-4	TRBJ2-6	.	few	TGTGCCGTTGCCAGCGCGGCCTCTGGGGCCAACGTCCTGACTTTC	CAVASAASGANVLTF
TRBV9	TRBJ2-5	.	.	TGTGCCAGCAGCGCTAGCCCCGGACCTGACACCGTGGACTTC	CASSASPGPDTVDF